These 21 T cell receptor beta chains originate from one sample sequenced in a study of T-cell memory formation after mild COVID-19. A single record per CDR3 protein comes from TCRdb applying MiXCR to the 5' RACE reads. This table has 450,000 or so distinct CDR3 sequences, approximately 25% appearing once. Sequencing used PBMCs or a T cell subset sorted from them (not recorded which). Source of these receptors: an adult woman who had mild COVID-19 (a few samples of this study predate the infection). Cell type and time point are not known.

This clonotype was found a few times. CDR3 sequence reads: CASSPTPGIDNEQFF. CDR3 sequence (DNA): TGTGCCAGCAGCCCCACTCCCGGGATCGACAATGAGCAGTTCTTC. J is TRBJ2-1 and V is TRBV2, with TRBD2 as a possible D gene (5 bases). V lost 6 bases, J lost 5 bases, and 17 bases lay in between. The CDR3 runs to 15 residues. CDR1 and CDR2 from the germline V gene are SNHLY and FYNNEI.

V gene TRBV6-2 or TRBV6-3 combines with J gene TRBJ2-7; possible D gene TRBD1, 5 bases. Germline values: CDR1 MNHEY, CDR2 SVGEGT. V was shortened by 2 bases and J by 4 bases, with 21 bases between the two germline ends. The CDR3 spans 17 residues. The CDR3 region has the DNA TGTGCCAGCAGTTACCTAACAGGCCCCAAGAGAGTTTACGAGCAGTACTTC. Amino acid sequence: CASSYLTGPKRVYEQYF.

CDR3 nucleotide sequence: TGTGCCAGCAGCCATCGACTTGGGGGGGGCGCCCTAGGGGAGCAGTTCTTC. Its translation is CASSHRLGGGALGEQFF. The chain is built from TRBV3-1 and TRBJ2-1; D is perhaps TRBD2 (7 bases). Germline V gene data show CDR1 as LGHDT and CDR2 as YNNKEL (reference sequence). This CDR3 has 17 amino acids. The ends were cut back, 3 bases at V and 10 bases at J, with 25 bases in the middle.

J is TRBJ1-1 and V is TRBV12-3 or TRBV12-4; no clear D. There are 13 residues in the CDR3. V lost 7 bases, J lost 3 bases, and 12 bases lay in between. The CDR3 DNA follows: TGTGCCAGCAACTCAGGCTGGTACACTGAAGCTTTCTTT. Residues: CASNSGWYTEAFF.

This clonotype came up a few times. This rearrangement joins TRBV6-1 to TRBJ1-1; 10 nucleotides line up with TRBD1. V was clipped by 5 bases and J by 5 bases; unmatched bases: 5. The CDR3 spans 14 residues. Looked up from germline, CDR1 is MNHNS and CDR2 is SASEGT. DNA of the CDR3: TGTGCCAGCAGTTGGACAGGGGGGGAGACTGAAGCTTTCTTT. Translated: CASSWTGGETEAFF.

In this sample, this clonotype turned up a few times. The chain is built from TRBV5-1 and TRBJ2-3; the D gene is possibly TRBD2 (5 bases). CDR3 length: 14 residues. V shed 7 bases and J shed 2 bases, with 14 bases lying between them. Germline V gene lookup returns CDR1 SGHRS and CDR2 YFSETQ. The CDR3: CASVFGEFTDTQYF. In nucleotides, the CDR3 is TGCGCCAGCGTCTTCGGGGAGTTCACAGATACGCAGTATTTT.

The rearrangement joins TRBV2 to TRBJ2-7, with D possibly TRBD1 on 6 matching bases. This CDR3 is built from 12 residues. The germline V and J ends were trimmed by 7 bases and 2 bases, with 9 bases remaining between them. CDR1 is SNHLY, CDR2 FYNNEI, per germline. The CDR3, as DNA: TGTGCCAGCATGACAGGAACCTACGAGCAGTACTTC. It is translated as CASMTGTYEQYF. Together with reference TRBV2 and TRBJ2-7, the CDR3 gives the full variable domain: EPEVTQTPSHQVTQMGQEVILRCVPISNHLYFYWYRQILGQKVEFLVSFYNNEISEKSEIFDDQFSVERPDGSNFTLKIRSTKLEDSAMYFCASMTGTYEQYFGPGTRLTVT.

The gene calls are TRBV20-1 and TRBJ1-1, with D uncertain. The V end lost 4 bases, the J end lost 4 bases, and 16 bases lay between the germline ends. CDR3 size: 14 residues. Per the germline V gene, CDR1 is DFQATT and CDR2 is SNEGSKA (reference sequence). The DNA for the CDR3 is TGCAGTGCTACTGGCCTGGATGTCGGCACTGAAGCTTTCTTT. Residues: CSATGLDVGTEAFF.

The V gene is TRBV20-1, the J gene TRBJ2-3; either TRBD1 or TRBD2 may supply D (5 bases each). Per germline, CDR1 DFQATT and CDR2 SNEGSKA (reference sequence). Trimming removed 3 bases from V and 2 bases from J, with 9 bases in between. The length of the CDR3 is 13 residues. The CDR3 region is CSASGTPTDTQYF. CDR3 nucleotide sequence: TGCAGTGCTAGCGGGACGCCCACAGATACGCAGTATTTT.

This chain joins TRBV27 and TRBJ1-6; TRBD1 aligns across 10 bases. V was pared by 8 bases and J by 9 bases, with 7 bases of the junction left unmatched. The germline V gene has CDR1 MNHEY and CDR2 SMNVEV (reference sequence). The CDR3 runs to 14 residues. CDR3 residues: CASLRTGGGSPLHF. Written as DNA, the CDR3 is TGTGCCAGCCTTCGGACAGGGGGAGGTTCACCCCTCCACTTT.

The chain joins TRBV7-9 to TRBJ1-1; no definite D call. CDR3 length equals 13 residues. Trimming stripped 7 bases from V and 1 base from J, with 10 bases between. Germline-derived CDR1 and CDR2 are SEHNR and FQNEAQ (reference sequence). The CDR3: CASTREANTEAFF. The DNA of the CDR3 is TGTGCCAGCACCCGAGAGGCGAACACTGAAGCTTTCTTT.

This clonotype has a single count. The V call is TRBV7-3, the J call TRBJ2-5; D is perhaps TRBD1 (7 bases). Germline loops: CDR1 SGHTA, CDR2 FQGTGA. Trimming took off 1 base at V and 4 bases at J, with 22 bases between the two ends. There are 18 residues in the CDR3. Here the CDR3 DNA reads TGTGCCAGCAGCTTAAGTGGAGGGGGCGAGGCATGGGGAGAGACCCAGTACTTC. Translating gives CASSLSGGGEAWGETQYF.

This rearrangement joins TRBV20-1 to TRBJ2-1; 7 bases are a match to TRBD2. Per the germline V gene, CDR1 is DFQATT and CDR2 is SNEGSKA (reference sequence). The CDR3 totals 17 residues. J lost 5 bases, V lost 0 bases, and 13 bases had no gene match. CDR3 in DNA: TGCAGTGCTAGAGATCCGGTGGCGGGAGTACGGAACAATGAGCAGTTCTTC. Translating it yields CSARDPVAGVRNNEQFF.

V is TRBV25-1 and J is TRBJ1-2; 7 nucleotides match TRBD1. V lost 4 bases and J lost 3; bases outside the gene matches: 8. The CDR3 is made up of 15 amino acids. Germline CDR1 is MGHDK and CDR2 is SYGVNS. The CDR3, as DNA: TGTGCCAGCAGTGGACATGGACAGGTCCACTATGGCTACACCTTC. Protein product: CASSGHGQVHYGYTF.

The CDR3: CASSSPTGNTEAFF. CDR3 in DNA: TGCGCCAGCAGCTCCCCGACAGGGAACACTGAAGCTTTCTTT. The chain recombines TRBV5-1 with TRBJ1-1; D is perhaps TRBD1 (6 bases). The CDR3 is 14 residues long. Germline loops: CDR1 SGHRS, CDR2 YFSETQ. With 3 bases removed from V and 1 base from J, the gap between germline ends came to 10 bases.

The chain links TRBV12-3 or TRBV12-4 to TRBJ1-3; possible D gene TRBD1, 5 bases. The CDR3 has 17 residues. V dropped 2 bases and J dropped 0 bases, with 14 bases sitting between them. The CDR3 sequence is CASSLLEGDLSGNTIYF. CDR3 bases: TGTGCCAGCAGTTTATTGGAAGGGGACCTCTCTGGAAACACCATATATTTT.

This clonotype turned up a few times. The chain recombines TRBV12-3 or TRBV12-4 with TRBJ2-3; maybe TRBD2 (5 bases). V gave up 7 bases and J gave up 1 base, with 12 bases separating them. The CDR3 is made up of 14 amino acids. This chain's CDR3 is CASNSGSRTDTQYF. CDR3 DNA sequence: TGTGCCAGCAACAGCGGCAGTCGCACAGATACGCAGTATTTT.

This chain joins TRBV9 and TRBJ1-3; tentatively, D is TRBD1 (5 bases). The CDR3 has 15 residues. The germline V gene has CDR1 SGDLS and CDR2 YYNGEE. V lost 4 bases, J lost 4 bases, and 15 bases lay in between. The CDR3 nucleotides read TGTGCCAGCAGCCGACAGACAGTGGACGGAAACACCATATATTTT. It encodes CASSRQTVDGNTIYF.

This clonotype showed up just a few times. One end of the junction does not line up with germline, which may come from a read error. This chain links TRBV5-1 with TRBJ1-4; D call uncertain. CDR1 and CDR2 (germline): SGHRS, YFSETQ. This CDR3 is built from 13 residues. CDR3 in DNA: TGCGCCAGCAGCTTGGGGTCTAAGGAAAAACTGTTTTTT. This codes for CASSLGSKEKLFF.

This clonotype was recorded a few times. This sequence joins TRBV5-1 and TRBJ1-1; TRBD1 matches 8 bases. The CDR3 loop spans 16 amino acids. Trimming removed 0 bases from V and 3 bases from J; junction bases left unmatched: 7. The V gene's germline CDR1 is SGHRS and CDR2 YFSETQ. CDR3 in DNA: TGCGCCAGCAGCTTGGGGCAGGGGGCAGGGTACACTGAAGCTTTCTTT. It codes for CASSLGQGAGYTEAFF.

The chain recombines TRBV3-1 with TRBJ2-4, with 9 bases matching TRBD1. The V segment lost 0 bases and the J segment 4 bases; nucleotides outside the gene matches: 7. Germline V gene data show CDR1 as LGHDT and CDR2 as YNNKEL (reference sequence). The CDR3 is 17 amino acids. The CDR3 loop is CASSQETLGQGKNIQYF. In DNA form, the CDR3 reads TGTGCCAGCAGCCAAGAGACTCTCGGACAGGGGAAAAACATTCAGTACTTC.